This TCR beta chain was captured by sequencing in a study of blood T cell repertoires in COVID-19. Across the study: Material from acute and convalescent COVID-19 was sourced from the United States, Italy and Spain. T cells, B-cell-depleted T cells, or PBMCs supplied cDNA or gDNA.

In the authors' methods: Amplification of reference gene primers was used by the study to estimate nucleated cell counts. Generated by immunoSEQ multiplex PCR, the TCRdb table keeps only in-frame clones and is missing some. V and J calls and clone size come straight from that table; D and trimming were deduced from the DNA. Of about 120,000 clones in the sample, 65% to 90% were seen once. The receptor comes from a woman aged 80 or older with acute or convalescent COVID-19. The sample was peripheral blood.

CDR3 protein: CASSLEPGLNSPLHF. CDR3 in DNA: TGCGCCAGCAGCTTGGAACCGGGACTAAATTCACCCCTCCACTTT. J is TRBJ1-6 and V is TRBV5-1; D might be TRBD1 (5 bases). Germline V CDR1 and CDR2: SGHRS, YFSETQ. The CDR3 covers 15 residues. Trimming shortened V by 0 bases and J by 7 bases, and 11 bases separated the two germline ends.